These 4 T cell receptor beta chains originate from one sample sequenced in a study of T cells in Graves' hyperthyroidism and ophthalmopathy. Researchers amplified the TCR beta CDR3 regions from RNA transcripts. First-round RT-PCR with HTBI primers amplified the TCR CDR3 region. TCRdb reanalysed the multiplex PCR reads using MiXCR and keeps one entry per CDR3 protein. The data hold about 210,000 distinct CDR3 sequences, with 17% observed a single time. Material: blood. Receptors originate from a man in his fifties with Graves' hyperthyroidism.

J is TRBJ1-2 and V is TRBV7-6, with 9 bases matching TRBD1. The CDR3 sequence is 14 residues long. In germline, CDR1 is SGHVS, CDR2 FNYEAQ. Trimming took 1 base from V and 6 from J; bases not matched to a gene: 3. Here the CDR3 reads CASSLGTGEDGYTF. The CDR3 DNA sequence: TGTGCCAGCAGCTTAGGGACAGGGGAGGATGGCTACACCTTC.

This clonotype was seen repeatedly, ten times or more. The chain carries TRBV30 and TRBJ2-7; possibly TRBD2 for D (5 bases). The CDR3 loop spans 14 amino acids. Germline loops: CDR1 GTSNPN, CDR2 SVGIG (reference sequence). Trimming took off 3 bases at V and 1 base at J, with 13 bases between the two ends. The CDR3 reads CAWSWVSGSYEQYF. CDR3 nucleotides: TGTGCCTGGAGCTGGGTGTCGGGATCCTACGAGCAGTACTTC.

The chain combines TRBV5-1 with TRBJ1-1; TRBD1 is a possible D gene (6 bases). Germline V gene data show CDR1 as SGHRS and CDR2 as YFSETQ. The CDR3 contains 16 residues. The V and J ends lost 2 bases and 2 bases respectively, with 16 bases between them. CDR3: CASSFPGGGTNTEAFF. CDR3 sequence (DNA): TGCGCCAGCAGCTTCCCGGGCGGCGGGACAAACACTGAAGCTTTCTTT.

This clonotype was found many times. This CDR3 reads CAWSRNTEAFF. For the CDR3, the DNA is TGTGCCTGGAGTAGGAACACTGAAGCTTTCTTT. J is TRBJ1-1 and V is TRBV30; no definite D call. The CDR3 is 11 residues long. V was shortened by 2 bases and J by 1 base, with 2 bases between the two germline ends. Looked up from germline, CDR1 is GTSNPN and CDR2 is SVGIG (reference sequence). The entire variable domain, with the rest obtained from reference TRBV30 and TRBJ1-1, is as follows: SQTIHQWPATLVQPVGSPLSLECTVEGTSNPNLYWYRQAAGRGLQLLFYSVGIGQISSEVPQNLSASRPQDRQFILSSKKLLLSDSGFYLCAWSRNTEAFFGQGTRLTVV.